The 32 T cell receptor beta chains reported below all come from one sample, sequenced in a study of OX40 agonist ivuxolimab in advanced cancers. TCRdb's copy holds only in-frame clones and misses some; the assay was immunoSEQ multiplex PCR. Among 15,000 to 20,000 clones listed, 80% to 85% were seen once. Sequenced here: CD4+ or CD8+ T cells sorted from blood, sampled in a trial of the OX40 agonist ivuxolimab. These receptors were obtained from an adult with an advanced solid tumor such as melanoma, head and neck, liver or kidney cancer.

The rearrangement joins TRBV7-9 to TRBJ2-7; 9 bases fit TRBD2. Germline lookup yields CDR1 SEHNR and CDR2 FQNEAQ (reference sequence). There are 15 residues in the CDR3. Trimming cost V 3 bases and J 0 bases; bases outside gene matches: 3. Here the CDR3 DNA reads TGTGCCAGCAGCTTTTTAGCGGGGGACTCCTACGAGCAGTACTTC. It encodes CASSFLAGDSYEQYF. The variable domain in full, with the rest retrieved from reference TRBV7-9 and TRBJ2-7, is DTGVSQNPRHKITKRGQNVTFRCDPISEHNRLYWYRQTLGQGPEFLTYFQNEAQLEKSRLLSDRFSAERPKGSFSTLEIQRTEQGDSAMYLCASSFLAGDSYEQYFGPGTRLTVT.

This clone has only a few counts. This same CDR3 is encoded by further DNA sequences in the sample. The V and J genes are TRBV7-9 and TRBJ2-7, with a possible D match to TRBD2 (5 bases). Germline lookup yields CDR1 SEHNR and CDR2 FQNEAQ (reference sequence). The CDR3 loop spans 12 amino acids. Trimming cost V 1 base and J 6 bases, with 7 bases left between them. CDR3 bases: TGTGCCAGCAGCTTAGGAGGGAGCGAGCAGTACTTC. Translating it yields CASSLGGSEQYF.

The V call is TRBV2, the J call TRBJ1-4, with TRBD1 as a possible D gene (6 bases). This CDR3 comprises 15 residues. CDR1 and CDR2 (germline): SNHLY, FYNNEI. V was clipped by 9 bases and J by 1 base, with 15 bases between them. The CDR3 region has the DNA TGTGCCAGGTTGGCAGGGGAGGGAACTAATGAAAAACTGTTTTTT. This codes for CARLAGEGTNEKLFF.

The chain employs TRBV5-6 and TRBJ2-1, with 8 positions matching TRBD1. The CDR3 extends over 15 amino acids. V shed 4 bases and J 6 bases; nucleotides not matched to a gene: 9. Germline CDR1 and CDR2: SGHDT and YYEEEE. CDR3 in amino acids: CASSLSGQVFNEQFF. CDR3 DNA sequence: TGTGCCAGCAGCCTCTCGGGACAGGTTTTCAATGAGCAGTTCTTC.

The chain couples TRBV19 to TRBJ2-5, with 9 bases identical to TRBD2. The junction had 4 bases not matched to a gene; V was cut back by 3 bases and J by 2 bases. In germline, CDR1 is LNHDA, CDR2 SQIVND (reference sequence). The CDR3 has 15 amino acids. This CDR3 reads CASSIGLAGQETQYF. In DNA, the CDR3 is TGTGCCAGTAGTATTGGGCTAGCGGGGCAAGAGACCCAGTACTTC.

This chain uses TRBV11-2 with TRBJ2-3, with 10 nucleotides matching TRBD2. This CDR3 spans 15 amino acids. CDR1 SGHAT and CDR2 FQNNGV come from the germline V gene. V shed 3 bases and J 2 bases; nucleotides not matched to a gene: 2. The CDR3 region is CASSFSGGDTDTQYF. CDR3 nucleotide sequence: TGTGCCAGCAGCTTCAGCGGGGGGGACACAGATACGCAGTATTTT.

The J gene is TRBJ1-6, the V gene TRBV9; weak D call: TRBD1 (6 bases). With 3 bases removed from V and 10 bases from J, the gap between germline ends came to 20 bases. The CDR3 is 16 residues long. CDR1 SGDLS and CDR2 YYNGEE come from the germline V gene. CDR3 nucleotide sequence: TGTGCCAGCAGCGCCCTCCTCGAGGGGGTCGGATCACCCCTCCACTTT. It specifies CASSALLEGVGSPLHF.

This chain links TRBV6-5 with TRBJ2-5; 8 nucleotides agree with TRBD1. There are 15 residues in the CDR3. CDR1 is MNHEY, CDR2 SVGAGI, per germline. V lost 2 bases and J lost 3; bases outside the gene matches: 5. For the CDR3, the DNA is TGTGCCAGCAGTTACGGGGCAGGGGGCAAAGAGACCCAGTACTTC. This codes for CASSYGAGGKETQYF.

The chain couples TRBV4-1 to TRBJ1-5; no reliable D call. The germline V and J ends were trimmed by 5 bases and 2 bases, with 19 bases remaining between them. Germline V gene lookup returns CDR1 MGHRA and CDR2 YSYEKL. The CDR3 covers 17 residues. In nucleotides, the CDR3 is TGCGCCAGCAGCAAACCGGGAACCCTGGTCGGCAATCAGCCCCAGCATTTT. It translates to CASSKPGTLVGNQPQHF.

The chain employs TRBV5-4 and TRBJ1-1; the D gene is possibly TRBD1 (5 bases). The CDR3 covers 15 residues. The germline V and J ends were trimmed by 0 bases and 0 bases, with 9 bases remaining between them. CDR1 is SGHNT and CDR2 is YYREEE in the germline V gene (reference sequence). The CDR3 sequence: CASSLGPGLNTEAFF. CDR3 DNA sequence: TGTGCCAGCAGCTTGGGCCCAGGGTTGAACACTGAAGCTTTCTTT. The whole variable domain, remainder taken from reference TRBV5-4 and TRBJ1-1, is ETGVTQSPTHLIKTRGQQVTLRCSSQSGHNTVSWYQQALGQGPQFIFQYYREEENGRGNFPPRFSGLQFPNYSSELNVNALELDDSALYLCASSLGPGLNTEAFFGQGTRLTVV.

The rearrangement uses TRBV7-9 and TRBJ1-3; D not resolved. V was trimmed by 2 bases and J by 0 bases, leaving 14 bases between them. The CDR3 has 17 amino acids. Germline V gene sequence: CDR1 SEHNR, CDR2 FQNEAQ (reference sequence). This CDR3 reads CASSLTVTSSSGNTIYF. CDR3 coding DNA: TGTGCCAGCAGCTTAACGGTCACGTCGAGCTCTGGAAACACCATATATTTT.

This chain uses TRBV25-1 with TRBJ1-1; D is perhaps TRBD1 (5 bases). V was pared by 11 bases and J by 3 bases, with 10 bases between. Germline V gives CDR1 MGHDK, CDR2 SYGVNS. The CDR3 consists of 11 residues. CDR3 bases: TGTGCCGGGGGGTATGACACTGAAGCTTTCTTT. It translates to CAGGYDTEAFF.

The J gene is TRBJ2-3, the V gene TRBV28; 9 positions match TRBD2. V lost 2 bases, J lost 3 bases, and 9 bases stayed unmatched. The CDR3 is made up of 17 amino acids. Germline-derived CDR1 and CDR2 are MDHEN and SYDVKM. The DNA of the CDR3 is TGTGCCAGCAGTTTACTAGCGGGGTTGGGGGGGACAGATACGCAGTATTTT. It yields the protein CASSLLAGLGGTDTQYF.

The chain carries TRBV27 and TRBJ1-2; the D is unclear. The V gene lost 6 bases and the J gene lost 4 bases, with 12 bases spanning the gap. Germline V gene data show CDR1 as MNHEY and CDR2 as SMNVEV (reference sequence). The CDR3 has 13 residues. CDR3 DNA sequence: TGTGCCAGCAGCCAAGGAGGCGGCTATGGCTACACCTTC. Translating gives CASSQGGGYGYTF.

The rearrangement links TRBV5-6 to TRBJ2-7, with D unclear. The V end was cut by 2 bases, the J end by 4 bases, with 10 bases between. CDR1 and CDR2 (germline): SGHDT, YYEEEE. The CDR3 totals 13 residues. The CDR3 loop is CASSFVRSYEQYF. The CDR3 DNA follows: TGTGCCAGCAGCTTCGTACGGAGTTACGAGCAGTACTTC.

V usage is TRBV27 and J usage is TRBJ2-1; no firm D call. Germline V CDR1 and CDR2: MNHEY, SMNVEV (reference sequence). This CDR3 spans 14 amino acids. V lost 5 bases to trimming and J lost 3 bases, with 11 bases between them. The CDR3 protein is CASSPAPIYNEQFF. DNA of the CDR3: TGTGCCAGCAGTCCCGCACCTATCTACAATGAGCAGTTCTTC.

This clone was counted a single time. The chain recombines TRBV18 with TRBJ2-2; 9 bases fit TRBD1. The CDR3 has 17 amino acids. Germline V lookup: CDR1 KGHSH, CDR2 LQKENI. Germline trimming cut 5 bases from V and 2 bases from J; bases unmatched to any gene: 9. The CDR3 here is CASSTTGTGFNTGELFF. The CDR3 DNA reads TGTGCCAGCTCAACAACCGGGACAGGGTTTAACACCGGGGAGCTGTTTTTT.

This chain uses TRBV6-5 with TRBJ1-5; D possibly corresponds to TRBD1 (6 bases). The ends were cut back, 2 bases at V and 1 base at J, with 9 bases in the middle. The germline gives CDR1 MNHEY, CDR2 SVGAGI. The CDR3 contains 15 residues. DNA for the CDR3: TGTGCCAGCAGTTACAACAGGGCCAGCAATCAGCCCCAGCATTTT. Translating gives CASSYNRASNQPQHF.

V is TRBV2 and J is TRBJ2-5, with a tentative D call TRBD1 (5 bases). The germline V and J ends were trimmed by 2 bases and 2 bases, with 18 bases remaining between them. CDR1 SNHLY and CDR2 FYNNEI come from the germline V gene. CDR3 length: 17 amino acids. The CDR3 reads CASSEQGASSAQETQYF. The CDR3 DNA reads TGTGCCAGCAGTGAACAGGGCGCTTCGTCGGCACAAGAGACCCAGTACTTC.

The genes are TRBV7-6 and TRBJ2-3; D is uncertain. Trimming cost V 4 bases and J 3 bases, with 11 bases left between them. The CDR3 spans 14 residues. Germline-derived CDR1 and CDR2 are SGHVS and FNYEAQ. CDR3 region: CASSWTVVTDTQYF. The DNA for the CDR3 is TGTGCCAGCAGCTGGACGGTGGTAACAGATACGCAGTATTTT.

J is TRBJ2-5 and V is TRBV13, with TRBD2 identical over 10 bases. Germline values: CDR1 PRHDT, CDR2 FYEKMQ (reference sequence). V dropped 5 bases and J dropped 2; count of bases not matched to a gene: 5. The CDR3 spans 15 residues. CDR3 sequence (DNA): TGTGCCAGCAGCGCTATAGCGGGGGGTCAAGAGACCCAGTACTTC. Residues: CASSAIAGGQETQYF.

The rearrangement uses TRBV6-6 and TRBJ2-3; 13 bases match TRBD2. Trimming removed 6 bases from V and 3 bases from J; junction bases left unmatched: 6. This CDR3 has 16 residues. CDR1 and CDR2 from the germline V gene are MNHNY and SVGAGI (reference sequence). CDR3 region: CASSRTSGGGTDTQYF. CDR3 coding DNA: TGTGCCAGCAGCCGAACTAGCGGGGGGGGGACAGATACGCAGTATTTT.

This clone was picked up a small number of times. The CDR3 is CASSLEGGGATSQFF. The CDR3 DNA reads as TGTGCCAGCAGCTTAGAGGGCGGGGGGGCCACGTCTCAGTTCTTC. This rearrangement joins TRBV13 to TRBJ2-1; 9 nucleotides align to TRBD2. Germline lookup yields CDR1 PRHDT and CDR2 FYEKMQ (reference sequence). V shed 1 base, J shed 13 bases, and the junction held 11 bases outside the gene matches. The CDR3 has 15 amino acids.

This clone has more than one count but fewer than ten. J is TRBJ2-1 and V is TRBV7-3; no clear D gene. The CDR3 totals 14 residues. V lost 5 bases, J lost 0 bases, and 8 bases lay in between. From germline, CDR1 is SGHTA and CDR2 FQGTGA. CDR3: CASSPYSSYNEQFF. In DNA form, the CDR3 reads TGTGCCAGCAGCCCCTATAGCTCCTACAATGAGCAGTTCTTC.

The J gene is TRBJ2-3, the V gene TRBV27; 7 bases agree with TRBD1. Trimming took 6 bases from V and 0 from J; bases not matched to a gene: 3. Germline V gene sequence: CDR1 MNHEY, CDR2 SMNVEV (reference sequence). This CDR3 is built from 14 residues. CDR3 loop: CASRWTGSTDTQYF. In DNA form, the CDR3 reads TGTGCCAGCAGATGGACAGGAAGCACAGATACGCAGTATTTT.

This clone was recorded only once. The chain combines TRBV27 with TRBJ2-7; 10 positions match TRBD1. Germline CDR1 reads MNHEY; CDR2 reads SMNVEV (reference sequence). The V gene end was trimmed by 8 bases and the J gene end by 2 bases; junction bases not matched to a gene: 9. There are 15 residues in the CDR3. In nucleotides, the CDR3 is TGTGCCAGCGGGGGAAGGGGACAGGGGACCTACGAGCAGTACTTC. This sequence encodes CASGGRGQGTYEQYF.

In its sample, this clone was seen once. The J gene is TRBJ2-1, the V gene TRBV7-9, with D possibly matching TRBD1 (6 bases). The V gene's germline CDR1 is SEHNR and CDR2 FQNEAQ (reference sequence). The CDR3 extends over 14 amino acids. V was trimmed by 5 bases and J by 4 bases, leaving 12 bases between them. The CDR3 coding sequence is TGTGCCAGCAGCCCCTCCACAGGGTACAATGAGCAGTTCTTC. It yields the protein CASSPSTGYNEQFF.

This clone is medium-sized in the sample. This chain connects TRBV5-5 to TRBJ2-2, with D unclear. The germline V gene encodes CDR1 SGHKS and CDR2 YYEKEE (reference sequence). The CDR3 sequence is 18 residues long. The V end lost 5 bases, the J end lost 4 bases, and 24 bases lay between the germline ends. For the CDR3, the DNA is TGTGCCAGCAGTTTCCTCCTAAGGCCCCAGGTTCGCACCGGGGAGCTGTTTTTT. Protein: CASSFLLRPQVRTGELFF.

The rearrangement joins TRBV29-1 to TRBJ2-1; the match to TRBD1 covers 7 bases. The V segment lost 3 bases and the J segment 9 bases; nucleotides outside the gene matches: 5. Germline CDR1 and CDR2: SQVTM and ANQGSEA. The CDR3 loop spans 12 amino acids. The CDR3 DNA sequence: TGCAGCGTTGAGAAGGGGGCGATTGAGCAGTTCTTC. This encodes CSVEKGAIEQFF.

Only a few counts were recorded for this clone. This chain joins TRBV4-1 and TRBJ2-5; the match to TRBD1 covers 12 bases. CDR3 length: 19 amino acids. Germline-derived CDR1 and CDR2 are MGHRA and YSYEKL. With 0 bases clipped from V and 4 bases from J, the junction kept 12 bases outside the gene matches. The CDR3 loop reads CASSQEGSGTGGRGETQYF. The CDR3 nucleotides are TGCGCCAGCAGCCAAGAGGGATCCGGGACAGGGGGCCGTGGAGAGACCCAGTACTTC.

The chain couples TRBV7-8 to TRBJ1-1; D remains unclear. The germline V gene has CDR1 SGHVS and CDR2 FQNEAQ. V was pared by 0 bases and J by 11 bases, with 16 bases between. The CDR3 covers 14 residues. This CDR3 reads CASSLAARSEAAFF. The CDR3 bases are TGTGCCAGCAGCTTAGCGGCTCGGTCCGAGGCCGCTTTCTTT.

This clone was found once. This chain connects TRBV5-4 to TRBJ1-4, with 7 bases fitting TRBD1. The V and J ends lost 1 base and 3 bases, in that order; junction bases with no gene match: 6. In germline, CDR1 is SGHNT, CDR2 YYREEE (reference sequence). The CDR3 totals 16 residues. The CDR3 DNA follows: TGTGCCAGCAGCTTGTTTACAGGGGTGGCTAATGAAAAACTGTTTTTT. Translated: CASSLFTGVANEKLFF. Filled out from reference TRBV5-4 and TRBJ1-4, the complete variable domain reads ETGVTQSPTHLIKTRGQQVTLRCSSQSGHNTVSWYQQALGQGPQFIFQYYREEENGRGNFPPRFSGLQFPNYSSELNVNALELDDSALYLCASSLFTGVANEKLFFGSGTQLSVL.